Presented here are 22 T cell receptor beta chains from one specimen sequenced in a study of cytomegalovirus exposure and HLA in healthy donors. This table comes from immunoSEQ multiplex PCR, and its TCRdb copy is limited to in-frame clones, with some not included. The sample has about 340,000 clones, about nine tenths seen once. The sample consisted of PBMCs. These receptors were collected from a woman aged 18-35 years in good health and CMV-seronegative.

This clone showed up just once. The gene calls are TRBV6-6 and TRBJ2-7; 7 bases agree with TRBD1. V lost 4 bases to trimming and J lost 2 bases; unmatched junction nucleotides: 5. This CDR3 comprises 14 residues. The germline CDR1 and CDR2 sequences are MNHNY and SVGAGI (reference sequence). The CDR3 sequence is CASSWGQTTYEQYF. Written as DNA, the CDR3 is TGTGCCAGCAGTTGGGGACAGACGACCTACGAGCAGTACTTC.

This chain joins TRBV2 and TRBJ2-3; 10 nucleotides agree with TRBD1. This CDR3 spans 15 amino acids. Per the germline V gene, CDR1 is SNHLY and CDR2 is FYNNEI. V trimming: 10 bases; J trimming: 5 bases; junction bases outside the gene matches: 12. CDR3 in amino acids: CATCLGQGWVDTQYF. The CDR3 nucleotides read TGTGCCACCTGTTTGGGACAGGGGTGGGTAGATACGCAGTATTTT.

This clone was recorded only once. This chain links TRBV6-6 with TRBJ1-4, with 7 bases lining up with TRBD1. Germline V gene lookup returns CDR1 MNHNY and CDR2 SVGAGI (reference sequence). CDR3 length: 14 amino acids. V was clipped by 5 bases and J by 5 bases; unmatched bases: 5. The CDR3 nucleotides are TGTGCCAGCAGTGACCGACAGGGCAATGAAAAACTGTTTTTT. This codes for CASSDRQGNEKLFF.

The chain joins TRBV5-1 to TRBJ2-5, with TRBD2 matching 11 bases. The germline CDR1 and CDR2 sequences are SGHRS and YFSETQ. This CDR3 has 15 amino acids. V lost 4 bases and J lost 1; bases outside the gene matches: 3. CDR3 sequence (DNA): TGCGCCAGCAGCCCCGGGACTAGCGGCCAAGAGACCCAGTACTTC. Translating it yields CASSPGTSGQETQYF.

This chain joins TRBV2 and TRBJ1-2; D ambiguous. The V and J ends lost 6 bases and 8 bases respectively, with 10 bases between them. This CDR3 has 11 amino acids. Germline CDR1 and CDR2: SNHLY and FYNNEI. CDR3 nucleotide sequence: TGTGCCAGCAGACAATGGAGCGGCTACACCTTC. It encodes CASRQWSGYTF.

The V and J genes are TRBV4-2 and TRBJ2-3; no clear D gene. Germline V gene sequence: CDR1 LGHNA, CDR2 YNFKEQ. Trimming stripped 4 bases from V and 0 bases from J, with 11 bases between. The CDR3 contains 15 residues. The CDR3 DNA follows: TGTGCCAGCAGCCCGTCCGCGGCTAGCACAGATACGCAGTATTTT. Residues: CASSPSAASTDTQYF.

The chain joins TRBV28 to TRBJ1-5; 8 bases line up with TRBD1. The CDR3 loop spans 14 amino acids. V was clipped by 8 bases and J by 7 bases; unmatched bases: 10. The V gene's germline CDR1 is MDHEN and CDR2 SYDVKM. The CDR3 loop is CASRGQGELQPQHF. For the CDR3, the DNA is TGTGCCAGCCGTGGACAGGGAGAGTTACAGCCCCAGCATTTT.

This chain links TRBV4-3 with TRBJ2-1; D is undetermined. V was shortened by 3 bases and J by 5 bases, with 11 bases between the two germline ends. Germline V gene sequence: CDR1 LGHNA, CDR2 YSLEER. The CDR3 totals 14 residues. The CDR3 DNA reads TGCGCCAGCAGCCATGAGGCCTACAACAATGAGCAGTTCTTC. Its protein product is CASSHEAYNNEQFF.

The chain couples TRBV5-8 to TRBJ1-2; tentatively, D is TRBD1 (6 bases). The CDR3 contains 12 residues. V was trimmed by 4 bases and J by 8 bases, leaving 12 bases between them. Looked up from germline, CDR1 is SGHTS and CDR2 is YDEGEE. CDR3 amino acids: CASSRSGGGYTF. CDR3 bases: TGTGCCAGCAGCCGCAGCGGGGGCGGCTACACCTTC.

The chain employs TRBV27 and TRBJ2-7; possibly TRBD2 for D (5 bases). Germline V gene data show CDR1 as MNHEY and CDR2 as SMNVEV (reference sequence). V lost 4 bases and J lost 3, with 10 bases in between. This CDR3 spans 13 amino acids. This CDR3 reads CASSSGIRYEQYF. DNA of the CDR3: TGTGCCAGCAGTTCGGGGATTCGCTACGAGCAGTACTTC.

CDR3 in amino acids: CASSVAPPGVAKNIQYF. In DNA, the CDR3 is TGTGCCAGCAGCGTAGCTCCCCCGGGGGTAGCCAAAAACATTCAGTACTTC. J is TRBJ2-4 and V is TRBV9; maybe TRBD2 (6 bases). CDR3 size: 17 residues. CDR1 is SGDLS, CDR2 YYNGEE, per germline. Between the trimmed V and J ends, which lost 0 bases and 0 bases, there was a span of 13 bases.

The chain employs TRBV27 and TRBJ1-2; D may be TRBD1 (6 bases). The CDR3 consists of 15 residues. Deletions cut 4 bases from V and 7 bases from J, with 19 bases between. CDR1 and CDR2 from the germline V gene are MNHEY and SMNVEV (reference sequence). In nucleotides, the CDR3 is TGTGCCAGCAGTTCAGGACCGGGACACCCTATTGGCTACACCTTC. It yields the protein CASSSGPGHPIGYTF.

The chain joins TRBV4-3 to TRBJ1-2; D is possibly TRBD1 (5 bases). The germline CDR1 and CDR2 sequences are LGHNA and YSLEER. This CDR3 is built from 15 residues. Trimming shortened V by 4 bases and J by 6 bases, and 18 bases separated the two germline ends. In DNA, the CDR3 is TGCGCCAGCAGCCTTCAAGTCGGGGACTTCGATGGCTACACCTTC. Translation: CASSLQVGDFDGYTF.

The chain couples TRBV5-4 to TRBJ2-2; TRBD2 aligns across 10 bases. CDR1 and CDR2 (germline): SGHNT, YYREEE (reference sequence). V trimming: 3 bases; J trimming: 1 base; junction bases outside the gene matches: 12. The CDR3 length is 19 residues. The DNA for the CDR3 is TGTGCCAGCAGCTCCCGGGGGCTAGCGGGAGTGGGGAACACCGGGGAGCTGTTTTTT. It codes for CASSSRGLAGVGNTGELFF.

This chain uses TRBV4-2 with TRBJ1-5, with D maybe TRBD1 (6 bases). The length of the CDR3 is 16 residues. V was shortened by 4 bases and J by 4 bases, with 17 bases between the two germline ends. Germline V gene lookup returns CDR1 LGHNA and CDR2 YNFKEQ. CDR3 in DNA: TGTGCCAGCAGCCGTACAGGGTCTGGGGAAAATCAGCCCCAGCATTTT. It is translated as CASSRTGSGENQPQHF.

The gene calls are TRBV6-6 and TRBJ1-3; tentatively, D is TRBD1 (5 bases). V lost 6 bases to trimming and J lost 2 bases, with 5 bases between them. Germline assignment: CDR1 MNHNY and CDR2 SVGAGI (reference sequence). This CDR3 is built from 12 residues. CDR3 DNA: TGTGCCAGCAGGGGGCCTGGAAACACCATATATTTT. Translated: CASRGPGNTIYF.

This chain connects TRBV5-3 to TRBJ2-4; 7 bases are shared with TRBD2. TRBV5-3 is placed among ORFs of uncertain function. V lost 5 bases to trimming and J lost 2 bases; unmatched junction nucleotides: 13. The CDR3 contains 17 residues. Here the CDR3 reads CARRWVLGRGTKNIQYF. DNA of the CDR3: TGTGCCAGAAGGTGGGTGTTAGGGAGGGGAACCAAAAACATTCAGTACTTC.

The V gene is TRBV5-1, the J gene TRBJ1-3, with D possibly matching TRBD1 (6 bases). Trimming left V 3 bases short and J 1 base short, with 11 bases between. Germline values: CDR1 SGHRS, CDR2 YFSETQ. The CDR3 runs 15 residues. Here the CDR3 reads CASSSETGSGNTIYF. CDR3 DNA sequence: TGCGCCAGCAGCTCAGAAACAGGGTCTGGAAACACCATATATTTT.

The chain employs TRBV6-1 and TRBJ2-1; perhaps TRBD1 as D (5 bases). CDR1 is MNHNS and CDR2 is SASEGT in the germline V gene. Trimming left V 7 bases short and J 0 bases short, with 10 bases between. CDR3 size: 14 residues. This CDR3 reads CASNGQNSYNEQFF. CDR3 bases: TGTGCCAGCAACGGACAAAACTCCTACAATGAGCAGTTCTTC.

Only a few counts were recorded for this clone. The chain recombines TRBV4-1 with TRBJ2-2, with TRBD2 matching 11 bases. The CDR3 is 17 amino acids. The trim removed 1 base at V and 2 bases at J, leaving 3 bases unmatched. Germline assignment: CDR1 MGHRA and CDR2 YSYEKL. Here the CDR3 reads CASSQASGGFNTGELFF. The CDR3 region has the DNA TGCGCCAGCAGCCAAGCTAGCGGGGGGTTTAACACCGGGGAGCTGTTTTTT.

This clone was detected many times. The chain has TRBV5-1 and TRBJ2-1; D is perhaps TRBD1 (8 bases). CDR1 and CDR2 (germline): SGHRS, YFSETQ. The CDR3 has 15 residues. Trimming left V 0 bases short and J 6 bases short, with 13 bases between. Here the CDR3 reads CASSLDRGGSNEQFF. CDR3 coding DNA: TGCGCCAGCAGCTTGGACAGGGGGGGAAGCAATGAGCAGTTCTTC.

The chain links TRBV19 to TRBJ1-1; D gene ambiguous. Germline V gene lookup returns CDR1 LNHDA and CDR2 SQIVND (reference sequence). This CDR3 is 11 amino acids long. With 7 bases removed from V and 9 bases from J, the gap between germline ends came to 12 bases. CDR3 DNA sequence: TGTGCCAGTACCTTAGACTCGAAAGCTTTCTTT. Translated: CASTLDSKAFF. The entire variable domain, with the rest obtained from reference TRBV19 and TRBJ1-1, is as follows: DGGITQSPKYLFRKEGQNVTLSCEQNLNHDAMYWYRQDPGQGLRLIYYSQIVNDFQKGDIAEGYSVSREKKESFPLTVTSAQKNPTAFYLCASTLDSKAFFGQGTRLTVV.